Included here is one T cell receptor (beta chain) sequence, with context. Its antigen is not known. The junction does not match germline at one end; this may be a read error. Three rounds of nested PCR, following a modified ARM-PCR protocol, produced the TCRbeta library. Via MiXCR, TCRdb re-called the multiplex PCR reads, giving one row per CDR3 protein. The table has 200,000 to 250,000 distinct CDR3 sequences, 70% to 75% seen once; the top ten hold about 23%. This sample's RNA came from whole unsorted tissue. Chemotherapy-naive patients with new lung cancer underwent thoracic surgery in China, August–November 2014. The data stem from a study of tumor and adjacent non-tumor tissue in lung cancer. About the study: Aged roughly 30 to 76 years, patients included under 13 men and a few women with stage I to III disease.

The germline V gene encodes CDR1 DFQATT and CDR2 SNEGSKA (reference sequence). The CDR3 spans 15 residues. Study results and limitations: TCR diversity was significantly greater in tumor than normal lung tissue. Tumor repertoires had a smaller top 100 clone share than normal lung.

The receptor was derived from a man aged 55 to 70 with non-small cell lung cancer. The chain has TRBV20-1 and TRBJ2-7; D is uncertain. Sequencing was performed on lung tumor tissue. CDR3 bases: TGTAATGTTAGAGATAGTACCGTAGGGAACTACGAGCAGTACTTC. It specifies CNVRDSTVGNYEQYF.